A selection of T cell receptor beta chains follows, all from one sample in a study of T cells in Graves' hyperthyroidism and ophthalmopathy. TCRdb re-called the multiplex PCR reads with MiXCR, one entry per CDR3 protein. There are around 300,000 distinct CDR3 sequences in the sample; approximately 23% occur only once, and about 60% lies in the top ten. Material: blood. The receptors come from a man younger than 40 with Graves' ophthalmopathy. CDR3s include the opening cysteine and the closing phenylalanine or tryptophan. The order of the fields is CDR3 protein, CDR3 DNA, clone size, D gene, V gene, J gene. A D gene is named only where the DNA matches it firmly. Clone size is not always given. Where it is, it says once, few, many or a class for expanded clones.

CASSQVGTSPSTDTQYF,TGTGCCAGCAGCCAAGTGGGGACTAGCCCTAGCACAGATACGCAGTATTTT,few,TRBD2,TRBV3-1,TRBJ2-3
CASSRGPKNTEAFF,TGTGCCAGCAGTCGAGGACCGAAAAACACTGAAGCTTTCTTT,many,-,TRBV28,TRBJ1-1
CSVDLGTGGNIQYF,TGCAGCGTTGACCTAGGGACAGGGGGAAACATTCAGTACTTC,few,TRBD1,TRBV29-1,TRBJ2-4
CATLNSYKLFF,TGTGCCACCCTTAACAGTTACAAGCTGTTTTTT,few,-,TRBV28,TRBJ2-2
CATSRKGDEQYF,TGTGCCACCAGCAGAAAAGGGGACGAGCAGTACTTC,few,-,TRBV15,TRBJ2-7
CASSHFTGPHADGYTF,TGTGCCAGCAGTCACTTCACAGGTCCCCATGCGGATGGCTACACCTTC,-,-,TRBV27,TRBJ1-2
CASSPLRWGANTGELFF,TGTGCCAGCTCACCACTTCGCTGGGGGGCGAACACCGGGGAGCTGTTTTTT,-,-,TRBV18,TRBJ2-2
CASSKTGAGNTIYF,TGCGCCAGCAGCAAGACAGGGGCGGGAAACACCATATATTTT,-,TRBD1,TRBV5-1,TRBJ1-3
CSASGRAATDTQYF,TGCAGTGCTAGCGGGAGGGCCGCGACAGATACGCAGTATTTT,many,TRBD2,TRBV20-1,TRBJ2-3
CASSLGGVGSYNEQFF,TGTGCCAGCAGCTTAGGAGGGGTGGGCTCCTACAATGAGCAGTTCTTC,-,-,TRBV7-2,TRBJ2-1
CASSPDLFPNTEAFF,TGTGCCAGCTCACCGGACCTTTTCCCGAACACTGAAGCTTTCTTT,few,-,TRBV18,TRBJ1-1
CASSYAGGAKNIQYF,TGTGCCAGCAGTTATGCTGGGGGGGCCAAAAACATTCAGTACTTC,few,-,TRBV27,TRBJ2-4
CASSLGGGVAGVLGELFF,TGTGCCAGCAGCTTGGGTGGTGGAGTAGCGGGAGTACTCGGGGAGCTGTTTTTT,few,TRBD2,TRBV5-6,TRBJ2-2